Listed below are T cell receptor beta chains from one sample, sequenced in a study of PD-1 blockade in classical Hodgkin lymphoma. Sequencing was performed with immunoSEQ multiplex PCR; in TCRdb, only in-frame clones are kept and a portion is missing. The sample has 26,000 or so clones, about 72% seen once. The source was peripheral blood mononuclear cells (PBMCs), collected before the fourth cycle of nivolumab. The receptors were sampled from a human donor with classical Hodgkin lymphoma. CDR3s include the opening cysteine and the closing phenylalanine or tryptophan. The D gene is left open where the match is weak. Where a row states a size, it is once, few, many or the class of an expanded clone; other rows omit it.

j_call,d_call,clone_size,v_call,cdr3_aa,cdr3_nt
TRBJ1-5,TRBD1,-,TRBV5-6,CASSTGVFQPQHF,TGTGCCAGCAGTACAGGGGTTTTTCAGCCCCAGCATTTT
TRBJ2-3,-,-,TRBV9,CASSVTYVDTQYF,TGTGCCAGCAGCGTAACATACGTGGATACGCAGTATTTT
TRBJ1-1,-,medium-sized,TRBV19,CASRGRTDSLTDEAFF,TGTGCCAGTAGAGGGAGGACAGACTCCCTTACGGATGAAGCTTTCTTT
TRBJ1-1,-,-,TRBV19,CASSIPRQGSTEAFF,TGTGCCAGTAGTATCCCTCGCCAGGGGAGCACTGAAGCTTTCTTT
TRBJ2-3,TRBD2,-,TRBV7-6,CASSSPGLAGVSTDTQYF,TGTGCCAGCAGCTCCCCGGGACTAGCGGGGGTCTCCACAGATACGCAGTATTTT
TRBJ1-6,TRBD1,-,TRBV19,CASSSRRQGNSPLHF,TGTGCCAGTAGTTCCAGACGACAGGGAAATTCACCCCTCCACTTT
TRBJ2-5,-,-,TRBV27,CASSESFAGGEAQYF,TGTGCCAGTTCGGAATCCTTTGCGGGCGGGGAGGCCCAGTACTTC
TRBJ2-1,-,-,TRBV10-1,CASSLMIGDEQFF,TGCGCCAGCAGTTTGATGATAGGCGATGAGCAGTTCTTC
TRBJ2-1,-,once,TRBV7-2,CASSLRRLEQFF,TGTGCCAGCAGCTTAAGGAGACTTGAGCAGTTCTTC
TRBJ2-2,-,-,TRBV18,CASSPPGTNTGELFF,TGTGCCAGCTCACCACCTGGCACTAACACCGGGGAGCTGTTTTTT
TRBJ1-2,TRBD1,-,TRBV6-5,CASRKLGNHRGGYTF,TGTGCCAGCAGAAAACTGGGCAACCACAGGGGCGGCTACACCTTC
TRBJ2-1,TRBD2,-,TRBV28,CASSSERGDSYNEQFF,TGTGCCAGCAGTTCTGAGCGGGGGGACTCCTACAATGAGCAGTTCTTC
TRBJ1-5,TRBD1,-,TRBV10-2,CASSVGGPGGWGQPQHF,TGCGCCAGCAGTGTCGGGGGCCCAGGGGGCTGGGGTCAGCCCCAGCATTTT
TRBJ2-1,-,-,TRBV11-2,CASSLEPVVAYNEQFF,TGTGCCAGCAGCTTAGAACCGGTTGTGGCCTACAATGAGCAGTTCTTC
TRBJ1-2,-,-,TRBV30,CAWSDSHYGYTF,TGTGCCTGGAGTGACAGTCACTATGGCTACACCTTC
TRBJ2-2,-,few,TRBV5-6,CASSLGDYTGELFF,TGTGCCAGCAGCTTGGGGGATTACACCGGGGAGCTGTTTTTT
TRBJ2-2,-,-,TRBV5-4,CASSLAGGEDTGELFF,TGTGCCAGCAGCTTGGCCGGAGGGGAGGACACCGGGGAGCTGTTTTTT
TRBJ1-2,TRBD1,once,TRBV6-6,CASSPQGADYGYTF,TGTGCCAGCAGCCCACAGGGGGCTGACTATGGCTACACCTTC
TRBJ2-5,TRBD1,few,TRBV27,CASSTIDRAGETQYF,TGTGCCAGCAGTACCATAGACAGGGCTGGGGAGACCCAGTACTTC
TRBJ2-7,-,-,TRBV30,CAWSAKARFAYEQYF,TGTGCCTGGAGTGCCAAGGCGAGATTTGCCTACGAGCAGTACTTC
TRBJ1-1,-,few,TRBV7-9,CASSPRDGNTEAFF,TGTGCCAGCAGCCCACGGGACGGGAACACTGAAGCTTTCTTT
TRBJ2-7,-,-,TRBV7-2,CASSLAGAYEQYF,TGTGCCAGCAGCTTAGCGGGGGCCTACGAGCAGTACTTC
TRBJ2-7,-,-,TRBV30,CAWSVSDSPPYEQYF,TGTGCCTGGAGTGTCTCGGACAGCCCTCCCTACGAGCAGTACTTC
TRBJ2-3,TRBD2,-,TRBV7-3,CASSLMIREGRDTQYF,TGTGCCAGCAGCTTAATGATCCGGGAGGGCCGGGATACGCAGTATTTT
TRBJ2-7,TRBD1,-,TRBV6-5,CASSYSTGTVYEQYF,TGTGCCAGCAGTTACTCGACCGGGACAGTCTACGAGCAGTACTTC
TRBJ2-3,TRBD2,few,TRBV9,CASSPSGRTDTQYF,TGTGCCAGCAGCCCTAGCGGGAGAACAGATACGCAGTATTTT
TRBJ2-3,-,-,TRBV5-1,CASSLTSTDTQYF,TGCGCCAGCAGCTTGACTAGCACAGATACGCAGTATTTT
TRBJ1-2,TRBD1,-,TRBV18,CASSGTVPGYGYTF,TGTGCCAGCTCGGGGACAGTTCCGGGATATGGCTACACCTTC
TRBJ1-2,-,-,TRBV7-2,CASSSRQQGVRGYTF,TGTGCCAGCAGCTCCCGCCAGCAGGGTGTCCGAGGCTACACCTTC
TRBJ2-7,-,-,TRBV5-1,CASSLAGTYEQYF,TGCGCCAGCAGCTTGGCGGGAACCTACGAGCAGTACTTC
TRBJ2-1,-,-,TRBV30,CAWSSIAGDNEQFF,TGTGCCTGGAGTTCGATAGCAGGAGACAATGAGCAGTTCTTC
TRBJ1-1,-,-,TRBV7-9,CASSSLRDTEAFF,TGTGCCAGCAGCTCCCTGCGGGACACTGAAGCTTTCTTT
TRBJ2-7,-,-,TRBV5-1,CASRENPSGSVYEQYF,TGCGCCAGCCGCGAGAATCCATCGGGCTCCGTCTACGAGCAGTACTTC
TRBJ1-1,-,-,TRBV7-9,CASSSDSLNTEAFF,TGTGCCAGCAGCTCGGACAGTTTGAACACTGAAGCTTTCTTT
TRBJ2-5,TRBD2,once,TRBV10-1,CASSNGLAGGPGETQHF,TGCGCCAGCAGCAATGGACTAGCGGGGGGGCCTGGAGAGACCCAGCACTTC
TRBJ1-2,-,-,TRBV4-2,CASRQPGRGGGYTF,TGTGCCAGCAGACAACCGGGACGGGGCGGCGGCTACACCTTC
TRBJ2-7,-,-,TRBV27,CASSGAVDSYEQYF,TGTGCCAGCAGTGGAGCGGTGGACTCCTACGAGCAGTACTTC
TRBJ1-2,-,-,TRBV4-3,CASSQVGYGYTF,TGCGCCAGCAGCCAAGTTGGGTATGGCTACACCTTC
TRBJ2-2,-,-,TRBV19,CASKVLAGRTGELFF,TGTGCCAGTAAGGTACTTGCGGGCCGGACCGGGGAGCTGTTTTTT
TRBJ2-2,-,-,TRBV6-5,CASSYGQTGELFF,TGTGCCAGCAGTTACGGACAGACCGGGGAGCTGTTTTTT
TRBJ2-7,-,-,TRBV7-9,CASSLEVGGDEQYF,TGTGCCAGCAGCTTAGAGGTAGGAGGGGACGAGCAGTACTTC
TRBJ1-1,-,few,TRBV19,CASSAYLNTEAFF,TGTGCCAGTAGTGCTTATTTGAACACTGAAGCTTTCTTT
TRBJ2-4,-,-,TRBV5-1,CASSLNPVAKNIQYF,TGCGCCAGCAGCTTAAATCCTGTAGCCAAAAACATTCAGTACTTC
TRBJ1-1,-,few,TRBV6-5,CASSYTYENTEAFF,TGTGCCAGCAGTTACACCTACGAGAACACTGAAGCTTTCTTT
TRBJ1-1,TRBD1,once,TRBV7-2,CASSLAPGQGAGAFF,TGTGCCAGCAGCTTAGCGCCGGGCCAGGGGGCAGGAGCTTTCTTT
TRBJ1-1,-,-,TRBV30,CAWSHIGSNTEAFF,TGTGCCTGGAGTCACATAGGGTCGAACACTGAAGCTTTCTTT
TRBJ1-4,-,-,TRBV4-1,CASSPSTGGGATNEKLFF,TGCGCCAGCAGCCCCTCCACCGGAGGGGGGGCAACTAATGAAAAACTGTTTTTT
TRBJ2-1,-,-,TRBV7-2,CASSLVQYNEQFF,TGTGCCAGCAGCTTAGTCCAATACAATGAGCAGTTCTTC
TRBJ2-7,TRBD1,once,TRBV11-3,CASSSGGREQYF,TGTGCCAGCAGCTCAGGGGGACGCGAGCAGTACTTC
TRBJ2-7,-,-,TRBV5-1,CASSSSYEQYF,TGCGCCAGCAGCAGCTCCTACGAGCAGTACTTC
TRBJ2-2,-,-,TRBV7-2,CASSLHRVGYTGELFF,TGTGCCAGCAGCTTACACAGGGTTGGATACACCGGGGAGCTGTTTTTT
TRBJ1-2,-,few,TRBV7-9,CASSLEVGYTF,TGTGCCAGCAGTTTGGAGGTCGGCTACACCTTC
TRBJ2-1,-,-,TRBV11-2,CASSSTGLRGEQFF,TGTGCCAGCAGCTCAACCGGGCTCCGGGGGGAGCAGTTCTTC
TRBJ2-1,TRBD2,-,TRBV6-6,CASRGTSGGEQFF,TGTGCCAGCAGGGGGACTAGCGGGGGTGAGCAGTTCTTC
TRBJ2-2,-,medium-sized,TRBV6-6,CASIQGNTGELFF,TGTGCCAGCATCCAAGGAAACACCGGGGAGCTGTTTTTT
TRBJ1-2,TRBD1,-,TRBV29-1,CSVDRGDNYGYTF,TGCAGCGTTGACAGGGGGGATAACTATGGCTACACCTTC
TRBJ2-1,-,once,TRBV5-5,CASSPRHEEQFF,TGTGCCAGCAGCCCAAGACATGAAGAGCAGTTCTTC
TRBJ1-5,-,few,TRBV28,CASQDVSNQPQHF,TGTGCCAGCCAGGACGTAAGCAATCAGCCCCAGCATTTT
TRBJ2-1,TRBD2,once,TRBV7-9,CASSLAGGAYSVLEQFF,TGTGCCAGCAGCTTGGCCGGGGGGGCCTACTCGGTCCTTGAGCAGTTCTTC